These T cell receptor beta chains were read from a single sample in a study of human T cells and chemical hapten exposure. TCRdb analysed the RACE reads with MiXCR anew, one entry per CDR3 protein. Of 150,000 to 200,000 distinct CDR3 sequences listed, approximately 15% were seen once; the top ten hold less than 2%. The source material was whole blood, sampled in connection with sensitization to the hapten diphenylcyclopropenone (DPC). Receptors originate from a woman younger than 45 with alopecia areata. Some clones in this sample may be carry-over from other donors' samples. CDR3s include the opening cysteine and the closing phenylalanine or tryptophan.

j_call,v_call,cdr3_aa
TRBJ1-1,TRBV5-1,CASTPGGGNTEAFF
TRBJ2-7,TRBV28,CASSLRSPYEQYF
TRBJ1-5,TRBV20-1,CSARDFRSLNQPQHF
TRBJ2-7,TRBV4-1,CASSPGDPYEQYF
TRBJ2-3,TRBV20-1,CSARVVGTDTQYF
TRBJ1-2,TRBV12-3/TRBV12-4,CASSFLARGQRYTF
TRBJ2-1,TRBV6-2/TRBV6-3,CASSFPRRLAGVNGEQFF
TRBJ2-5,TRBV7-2,CASSLTSGAQETQYF
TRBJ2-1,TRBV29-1,CSVEVNEQFF
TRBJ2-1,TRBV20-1,CSASGSTPYNEQFF
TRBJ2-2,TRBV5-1,CASSLEGQTANTGELFF
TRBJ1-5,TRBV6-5,CASSDRGVGQPQHF
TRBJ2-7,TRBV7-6,CASSLGQGAFSYEQYF
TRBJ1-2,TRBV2,CASSTLGAGYGYTF
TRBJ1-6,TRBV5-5,CASSSGLDRRNSPLHF
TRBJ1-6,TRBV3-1,CASSQVDGNSPLHF
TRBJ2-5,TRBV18,CASSPIEAKETQYF
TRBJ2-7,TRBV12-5,CASGSGQDGGEQYF
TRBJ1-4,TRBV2,CASNAESTNEKLFF
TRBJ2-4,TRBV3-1,CASSQEQGTIQYF
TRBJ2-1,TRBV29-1,CSGVYNEQFF
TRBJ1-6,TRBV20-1,CSAPRDRDNSPLHF
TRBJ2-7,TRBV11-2,CASSLQTGRYEQYF
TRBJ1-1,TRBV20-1,CSARVVDRNTEAFF
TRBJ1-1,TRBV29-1,CSVVGQVNTEAFF
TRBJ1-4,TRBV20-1,CSARVATNEKLFF
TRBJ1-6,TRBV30,CAWRRSAGNSLLHF
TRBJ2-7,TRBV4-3,CASSQDRGTGEQYF
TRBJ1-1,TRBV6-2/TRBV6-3,CASRISGGGTEAFF